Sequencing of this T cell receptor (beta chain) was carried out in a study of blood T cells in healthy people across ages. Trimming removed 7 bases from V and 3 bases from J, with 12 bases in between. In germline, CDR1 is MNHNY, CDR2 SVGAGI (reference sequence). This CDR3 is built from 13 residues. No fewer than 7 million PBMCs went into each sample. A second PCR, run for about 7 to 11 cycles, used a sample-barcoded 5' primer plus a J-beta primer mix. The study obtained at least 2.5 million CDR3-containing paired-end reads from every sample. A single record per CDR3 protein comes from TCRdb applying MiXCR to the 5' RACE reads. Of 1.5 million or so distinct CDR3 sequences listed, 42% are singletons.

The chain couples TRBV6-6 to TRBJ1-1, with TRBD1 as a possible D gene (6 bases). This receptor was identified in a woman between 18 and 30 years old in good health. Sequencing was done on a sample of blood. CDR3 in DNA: TGTGCCAGCACCCCGAGACAGGACACTGAAGCTTTCTTT. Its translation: CASTPRQDTEAFF.